This T cell receptor (beta chain) was sequenced in a study of blood T cell repertoires in COVID-19 (dated by TCRdb to about 2020). In the study overall: Samples covering the acute and convalescent phases of COVID-19 were provided by collaborators in the United States, Italy and Spain. The samples were drawn from two sources: the first 160 participants of the ongoing ImmuneRACE study, and over 1,000 subjects contributed by 6 global collaborators. Deeply sampled blood TCRbeta repertoires from subjects exposed to, actively infected with, or recovered from COVID-19 were included in the dataset. The repertoires were made available in a free public database intended to serve as a resource for research on the immune response to SARS-CoV-2. Where available, HLA class I and class II types were obtained from metadata supplied by the sample provider rather than from assay-based typing. The sample metadata nearly always contained a de-identified subject ID, COVID-19 status, age in years and sex. The prospective study material was composed of cDNA or gDNA derived from T cells, B-cell-depleted T cells, or PBMCs. Broader findings and caveats from the paper: How much clinical and demographic metadata was included differed by source and by participant, and the metadata was provided uncurated.

A note on this clone: It has no known antigen specificity. No quality values exist for individual bases; no much larger clone is one base distant.

Between the V and J ends, shortened by 4 bases and 6 bases respectively, the junction contains 28 bases. The CDR3, cysteine through phenylalanine, is 18 amino acids long. Only the CDR3 DNA stays, 54 bases, in frame from base 1. CDR1 and CDR2 are read off the germline V gene as SGHRS and YFSETQ. The immunoSEQ Assay, a bias-controlled multiplex PCR, was used to amplify TCRbeta CDR3 regions from genomic DNA. In the paper's pipeline: Within the assay, amplification of reference gene primers was used to estimate how many nucleated cells each sample contained. To quantify the absolute abundance of each unique TCRbeta CDR3 rearrangement, sequence reads were collapsed and filtered. For each sample, productive Simpson clonality was calculated as the square root of Simpson's diversity index across productive rearrangements. The table was pulled from immuneACCESS by TCRdb, which kept in-frame rearrangements only. Such tables lose some clones; where checked, under half of the loss comes from unresolved V genes, and the rest has no known cause. From that table come the V and J calls and clone size; the DNA was used to work out D and trimming. This sample has roughly 280,000 clones in its table, and 75% to 90% of those were observed once. The ten biggest clones cover roughly 2.5% of the sample.

Enrolling through a virtual design, the prospective study's participants ranged in age from roughly 18 to 95 years and lived across roughly 23 United States geographic areas. Cohort assignment in the prospective study relied on participant-reported clinical history from a screening survey and a study questionnaire. Recovered participants in ImmuneRACE Cohort 3 were defined by two consecutive negative NP/OP PCR tests, clearance by a healthcare professional, or resolution of symptoms. In the prospective study, whole blood, serum and a nasopharyngeal or oropharyngeal swab were collected from each participant by mobile phlebotomists. Prospective study participants could optionally give additional blood draws and questionnaires over an approximately two-month period. Before DNA extraction, blood samples from the prospective study were shipped at room temperature or frozen.

Recombination joined TRBV5-1 with TRBJ1-2; matching of 6 bases hints at TRBD1 as the D gene. The sample consisted of PBMCs or T cells enriched from blood (not recorded which). The TCR was taken from a woman between 18 and 29 years old who had recovered from COVID-19. The DNA sequence follows: TGCGCCAGCAGCCCCGGGGGGGCCGGGGTCGGCTTTCGTAATGGCTACACCTTC. The translation is CASSPGGAGVGFRNGYTF.